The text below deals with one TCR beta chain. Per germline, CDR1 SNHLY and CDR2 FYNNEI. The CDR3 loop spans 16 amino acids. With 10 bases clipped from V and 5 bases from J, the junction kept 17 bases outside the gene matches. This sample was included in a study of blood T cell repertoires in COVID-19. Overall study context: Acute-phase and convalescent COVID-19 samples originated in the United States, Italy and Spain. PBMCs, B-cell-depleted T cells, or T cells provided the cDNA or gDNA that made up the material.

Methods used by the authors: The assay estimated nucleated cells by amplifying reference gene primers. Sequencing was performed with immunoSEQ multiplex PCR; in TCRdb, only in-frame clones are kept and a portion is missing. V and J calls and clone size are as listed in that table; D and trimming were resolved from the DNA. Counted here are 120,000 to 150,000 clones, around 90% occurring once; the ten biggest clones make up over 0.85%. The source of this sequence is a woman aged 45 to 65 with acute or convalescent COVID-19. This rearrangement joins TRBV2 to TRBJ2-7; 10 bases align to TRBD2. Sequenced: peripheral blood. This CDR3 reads CATTSSRSGREHEQYF. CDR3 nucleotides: TGTGCCACCACATCCTCGCGGAGCGGGAGGGAGCACGAGCAGTACTTC.